This TCR beta chain was captured by sequencing in a study of OX40 agonist ivuxolimab in advanced cancers. Study results and caveats: CD8+ T cells showed, on average, more clonal expansion than CD4+ cells.

The CDR3 extends over 10 amino acids. V lost 3 bases to trimming and J lost 8 bases, with 5 bases between them. Germline values: CDR1 SQVTM, CDR2 ANQGSEA. This clone is medium-sized. Its antigen is not known. TCRdb keeps only in-frame clones here, not all; method: immunoSEQ multiplex PCR. Of over 9,000 clones listed, around three fifths are singletons. The origin of this receptor is an adult with an advanced solid tumor such as melanoma, head and neck, liver or kidney cancer. V usage is TRBV29-1 and J usage is TRBJ2-1; D not resolved. The specimen was CD4+ or CD8+ T cells sorted from blood, collected in a trial of the OX40 agonist ivuxolimab. CDR3 in DNA: TGCAGCGTTGACCCTGATGAGCAGTTCTTC. Translation: CSVDPDEQFF.